This TCR beta chain derives from a study of cytomegalovirus exposure and HLA in healthy donors. Turning to the study itself: The same platform was used for the 110 or so validation repertoires and the approximately 670 first-cohort repertoires, a later analysis reported.

The study drew the donors from its approximately 130-subject validation cohort, separate from the roughly 710-subject first cohort. Study-level points and caveats: The majority of TCR sequences were rare, yet some public TCRs appeared in many donors. The study recorded fewer than 200 TCR beta chains that were cytomegalovirus-associated.

Trimming cost V 5 bases and J 3 bases; bases outside gene matches: 7. CDR3 length: 14 residues. Germline V gives CDR1 GTSNPN, CDR2 SVGIG (reference sequence). Repertoires were generated with immunoSEQ multiplex PCR, while TCRdb's copy carries only in-frame clones and drops some. In the table there are about 160,000 clones, about 90% of which are singletons. Of note for this clone: Antigen unknown.

Sequenced: PBMCs. The genes are TRBV30 and TRBJ2-5; 9 bases are a match to TRBD2. This TCR was recovered from a woman between 18 and 29 years old in good health and CMV-seropositive. CDR3: CAWGYSGGKETQYF. DNA of the CDR3: TGTGCCTGGGGATATAGCGGGGGTAAAGAGACCCAGTACTTC.